The clone carrying this TCR beta chain was recorded only once. This entry is derived from a study of cytomegalovirus exposure and HLA in healthy donors. PCR primers comprised 60 Vbeta and 13 Jbeta primers. The method was immunoSEQ multiplex PCR; TCRdb's version includes in-frame clones alone and lacks a portion of them. The sample includes roughly 100,000 clones, about four fifths of them seen just once. Germline V gene data show CDR1 as MNHEY and CDR2 as SMNVEV (reference sequence). The CDR3 is made up of 19 amino acids. Between the trimmed V and J ends, which lost 0 bases and 2 bases, there was a span of 23 bases.

The sequenced sample consisted of PBMCs. The chain carries TRBV27 and TRBJ2-7; a possible D gene is TRBD1 (7 bases). This receptor was identified in a man aged 35 to 55 in good health and CMV-seronegative. Here the CDR3 reads CASSLSWTILRGRAYEQYF. The CDR3 DNA follows: TGTGCCAGCAGTTTATCCTGGACTATACTAAGGGGGCGCGCCTACGAGCAGTACTTC.